One and the same sample provided the 28 T cell receptor beta chains below, sequenced in a study of PD-1 blockade in mismatch repair-deficient tumors. TCRdb's table, derived via immunoSEQ multiplex PCR, lists solely in-frame clones and lacks some. This table has about 68,000 clones, around 73% appearing once. Sequencing used peripheral blood, obtained 2 weeks after starting pembrolizumab. These receptor sequences come from an adult with mismatch repair-deficient cancer.

The chain uses TRBV19 and TRBJ2-5; D is perhaps TRBD2 (6 bases). Germline V gene lookup returns CDR1 LNHDA and CDR2 SQIVND (reference sequence). This CDR3 spans 15 amino acids. Trimming took 3 bases from V and 2 from J, leaving 13 bases between them. The CDR3 here is CASSIPGGVQETQYF. The CDR3 bases are TGTGCCAGTAGTATCCCGGGCGGGGTACAAGAGACCCAGTACTTC.

J is TRBJ1-3 and V is TRBV5-1; D is undetermined. The CDR3 covers 17 residues. From germline, CDR1 is SGHRS and CDR2 YFSETQ. V lost 5 bases and J lost 2, with 20 bases in between. The CDR3 DNA reads as TGCGCCAGCAGTCTCGGAGTTTCGGGATTAGCTGGAAACACCATATATTTT. Protein: CASSLGVSGLAGNTIYF.

The rearrangement links TRBV6-1 to TRBJ2-3, with 10 bases aligning to TRBD2. CDR1 is MNHNS, CDR2 SASEGT, per germline. There are 16 residues in the CDR3. V lost 2 bases to trimming and J lost 1 base; unmatched junction nucleotides: 3. CDR3 residues: CASSEISGRGTDTQYF. In DNA, the CDR3 is TGTGCCAGCAGTGAAATAAGCGGGAGGGGCACAGATACGCAGTATTTT.

J is TRBJ2-2 and V is TRBV19; 10 nucleotides line up with TRBD1. Trimming cost V 0 bases and J 5 bases; bases outside gene matches: 12. Germline CDR1 LNHDA, CDR2 SQIVND (reference sequence). CDR3 length: 19 amino acids. The CDR3 DNA reads as TGTGCCAGTAGTATAGATCTTTTCCGACAGGGGGCAGGTACCGGGGAGCTGTTTTTT. This codes for CASSIDLFRQGAGTGELFF.

This sequence joins TRBV6-1 and TRBJ1-2, with 7 positions matching TRBD1. Germline CDR1 MNHNS, CDR2 SASEGT. CDR3 length equals 14 residues. The J segment lost 8 bases and the V segment lost 3 bases, leaving 9 bases of the junction unmatched. CDR3 region: CASSDRGWVWGYTF. Written as DNA, the CDR3 is TGTGCCAGCAGTGACAGGGGGTGGGTCTGGGGCTACACCTTC.

This chain uses TRBV25-1 with TRBJ2-7, with D tentatively TRBD2 (7 bases). The CDR3 extends over 15 amino acids. CDR1 MGHDK and CDR2 SYGVNS come from the germline V gene. The V gene lost 7 bases and the J gene lost 4 bases, with 20 bases spanning the gap. CDR3 DNA sequence: TGTGCCAGCAAGGACGGGGGGCGCTTGGAGTACGAGCAGTACTTC. Translated, it gives CASKDGGRLEYEQYF.

The V and J genes are TRBV6-6 and TRBJ2-5; no clear D gene. Germline V gene sequence: CDR1 MNHNY, CDR2 SVGAGI (reference sequence). V was pared by 2 bases and J by 0 bases, with 4 bases between. This CDR3 has 13 amino acids. The CDR3 here is CASSYAYQETQYF. Here the CDR3 DNA reads TGTGCCAGCAGTTACGCGTACCAAGAGACCCAGTACTTC.

This chain connects TRBV5-4 to TRBJ1-2; TRBD1 matches 7 bases. The CDR3 runs to 13 residues. Germline V gene data show CDR1 as SGHNT and CDR2 as YYREEE (reference sequence). Trimming at V came to 3 bases and at J to 3 bases, leaving 2 bases not matched to a gene. CDR3 sequence: CASSYGTDYGYTF. The DNA for the CDR3 is TGTGCCAGCAGCTATGGGACAGACTATGGCTACACCTTC.

This sequence joins TRBV19 and TRBJ1-5, with D perhaps TRBD1 (5 bases). The CDR3 consists of 15 residues. V gave up 7 bases and J gave up 0 bases, with 13 bases separating them. Germline V gene sequence: CDR1 LNHDA, CDR2 SQIVND (reference sequence). The chain's CDR3 is CASKDRPYSNQPQHF. DNA for the CDR3: TGTGCCAGTAAAGACAGACCCTATAGCAATCAGCCCCAGCATTTT.

V gene TRBV27 combines with J gene TRBJ2-3; 8 bases match TRBD2. The germline CDR1 and CDR2 sequences are MNHEY and SMNVEV (reference sequence). The CDR3 consists of 15 residues. With 7 bases clipped from V and 2 bases from J, the junction kept 8 bases outside the gene matches. The CDR3 sequence: CASTPLGGDTDTQYF. As DNA, the CDR3 is TGTGCCAGCACTCCTCTCGGGGGGGACACAGATACGCAGTATTTT.

V and J are TRBV6-5 and TRBJ2-5; TRBD2 agrees at 7 bases. Germline values: CDR1 MNHEY, CDR2 SVGAGI. J was trimmed by 9 bases and V by 5 bases; bases with no gene match: 9. This CDR3 contains 13 residues. The CDR3 here is CASSLGRERAQYF. CDR3 DNA sequence: TGTGCCAGCAGTCTAGGGCGGGAGAGGGCCCAGTACTTC.

CDR3 sequence (DNA): TGTGCCAGCAGCTCGGGACTAGCGGGAGGGGTCACAGATACGCAGTATTTT. Its translation: CASSSGLAGGVTDTQYF. The chain is built from TRBV7-6 and TRBJ2-3; 16 nucleotides align to TRBD2. V lost 4 bases to trimming and J lost 2 bases; unmatched junction nucleotides: 3. The germline V gene encodes CDR1 SGHVS and CDR2 FNYEAQ. This CDR3 spans 17 amino acids. The full variable domain, rest sourced from reference TRBV7-6 and TRBJ2-3, is GAGVSQSPRYKVTKRGQDVALRCDPISGHVSLYWYRQALGQGPEFLTYFNYEAQQDKSGLPNDRFSAERPEGSISTLTIQRTEQRDSAMYRCASSSGLAGGVTDTQYFGPGTRLTVL.

This chain uses TRBV2 with TRBJ2-1, with unresolved D. Germline loops: CDR1 SNHLY, CDR2 FYNNEI. CDR3 length equals 16 residues. Trimming took off 3 bases at V and 0 bases at J, with 12 bases between the two ends. DNA for the CDR3: TGTGCCAGCAGTGAGGTGGGGTACAGCTCCTACAATGAGCAGTTCTTC. It codes for CASSEVGYSSYNEQFF.

In this sample, this clone is hyperexpanded (1% or more). The chain couples TRBV10-1 to TRBJ2-7, with D perhaps TRBD2 (7 bases). CDR1 WNHNN and CDR2 SYGVQD come from the germline V gene (reference sequence). This CDR3 spans 13 amino acids. The V and J ends lost 3 bases and 3 bases respectively, with 9 bases between them. The CDR3 DNA is TGCGCCAGCAGTGAAGGGGGGGTCTACGAGCAGTACTTC. Translated, it gives CASSEGGVYEQYF.

CDR3 in DNA: TGCGCCAGCACCCCGAGGTCCCGGAGCTCTGGAAACACCATATATTTT. It codes for CASTPRSRSSGNTIYF. The V call is TRBV10-2, the J call TRBJ1-3; D gene ambiguous. Trimming took 7 bases from V and 0 from J, leaving 16 bases between them. Germline CDR1 WSHSY, CDR2 SAAADI. This CDR3 is 16 amino acids long.

J is TRBJ2-2 and V is TRBV11-2, with D unresolved. V lost 0 bases and J 4 bases, leaving 12 bases between the germline ends. In germline, CDR1 is SGHAT, CDR2 FQNNGV. The CDR3 is 16 residues long. The CDR3 sequence: CASSLDRARTTGELFF. CDR3 in DNA: TGTGCCAGCAGCTTAGATCGGGCTAGAACCACCGGGGAGCTGTTTTTT. Together with reference TRBV11-2 and TRBJ2-2, the CDR3 gives the full variable domain: EAGVAQSPRYKIIEKRQSVAFWCNPISGHATLYWYQQILGQGPKLLIQFQNNGVVDDSQLPKDRFSAERLKGVDSTLKIQPAKLEDSAVYLCASSLDRARTTGELFFGEGSRLTVL.

This chain links TRBV7-6 with TRBJ1-1; D uncertain. The CDR3 length is 14 residues. CDR1 is SGHVS and CDR2 is FNYEAQ in the germline V gene. V dropped 1 base and J dropped 5 bases, with 11 bases sitting between them. The CDR3 loop is CASSLVAEKTEAFF. In DNA, the CDR3 is TGTGCCAGCAGCTTAGTAGCAGAAAAGACTGAAGCTTTCTTT.

V gene TRBV11-3 combines with J gene TRBJ1-2; 7 bases line up with TRBD1. The CDR3 has 15 residues. Germline V CDR1 and CDR2: SGHNT, YENEEA. With V trimmed by 3 bases and J by 7 bases, 11 bases remained unmatched. The CDR3 is CASSFRSTGEVGYTF. The CDR3 nucleotides are TGTGCCAGCAGCTTTAGAAGCACAGGGGAAGTTGGCTACACCTTC.

V and J are TRBV27 and TRBJ2-1; 9 positions match TRBD1. Germline V gives CDR1 MNHEY, CDR2 SMNVEV (reference sequence). The CDR3 covers 13 residues. V lost 5 bases, J lost 10 bases, and 6 bases stayed unmatched. CDR3 DNA: TGTGCCAGCAGTCACCCCGGGACAGGGGAGCAGTTCTTC. Translating it yields CASSHPGTGEQFF.

The chain recombines TRBV9 with TRBJ2-3; tentatively, D is TRBD1 or TRBD2 (6 bases each). This CDR3 comprises 16 residues. The V gene lost 2 bases and the J gene lost 1 base, with 14 bases spanning the gap. CDR1 is SGDLS, CDR2 YYNGEE, per germline. CDR3 sequence: CASSVTGGWGTDTQYF. Here the CDR3 DNA reads TGTGCCAGCAGCGTTACCGGGGGCTGGGGCACAGATACGCAGTATTTT.

This chain connects TRBV29-1 to TRBJ1-1, with D unclear. Trimming left V 7 bases short and J 10 bases short, with 16 bases between. The CDR3 contains 11 residues. Germline V gene sequence: CDR1 SQVTM, CDR2 ANQGSEA. The CDR3 DNA reads TGCAGCGCCGGACTGAACTCGGGAGCTTTCTTT. It translates to CSAGLNSGAFF. The full variable domain, completed using reference TRBV29-1 and TRBJ1-1, is SAVISQKPSRDICQRGTSLTIQCQVDSQVTMMFWYRQQPGQSLTLIATANQGSEATYESGFVIDKFPISRPNLTFSTLTVSNMSPEDSSIYLCSAGLNSGAFFGQGTRLTVV.

The chain links TRBV9 to TRBJ2-3; D gene uncertain. Looked up from germline, CDR1 is SGDLS and CDR2 is YYNGEE. CDR3 length: 14 amino acids. V dropped 0 bases and J dropped 2 bases, with 7 bases sitting between them. In nucleotides, the CDR3 is TGTGCCAGCAGCGTAGCTACAGACACAGATACGCAGTATTTT. Encoded protein: CASSVATDTDTQYF.

This clone was seen more than once but under ten times. V is TRBV7-9 and J is TRBJ1-2; D is unresolved. Germline V lookup: CDR1 SEHNR, CDR2 FQNEAQ (reference sequence). Trimming shortened V by 2 bases and J by 1 base, and 2 bases separated the two germline ends. This CDR3 contains 12 residues. The CDR3 sequence is CASSLINYGYTF. For the CDR3, the DNA is TGTGCCAGCAGCTTAATTAACTATGGCTACACCTTC.

In its sample, this clone was seen once. The chain employs TRBV5-4 and TRBJ2-7; 11 positions agree with TRBD2. CDR1 SGHNT and CDR2 YYREEE come from the germline V gene (reference sequence). Germline trimming cut 4 bases from V and 2 bases from J; bases unmatched to any gene: 8. This CDR3 has 16 amino acids. This CDR3 is CASSLEPGLAAYEQYF. DNA of the CDR3: TGTGCCAGCAGCCTGGAGCCGGGACTAGCGGCCTACGAGCAGTACTTC.

The V and J genes are TRBV11-3 and TRBJ1-1; D perhaps matches TRBD1 (6 bases). Trimming took off 8 bases at V and 2 bases at J, with 12 bases between the two ends. The CDR3 totals 13 residues. CDR1 is SGHNT and CDR2 is YENEEA in the germline V gene. This CDR3 reads CASYNRENTEAFF. The DNA of the CDR3 is TGTGCCAGCTACAACAGGGAAAACACTGAAGCTTTCTTT.

The chain employs TRBV9 and TRBJ2-1; perhaps TRBD2 as D (5 bases). Per the germline V gene, CDR1 is SGDLS and CDR2 is YYNGEE. V was clipped by 3 bases and J by 8 bases, with 18 bases between them. The CDR3 covers 15 residues. The CDR3 nucleotides are TGTGCCAGCAGCGATCGGTCGGGAAGTGCGGATGAGCAGTTCTTC. It encodes CASSDRSGSADEQFF.

This chain's CDR3 is CASSPQAGVTNEKLFF. CDR3 DNA: TGTGCCAGCAGTCCTCAAGCAGGGGTAACTAATGAAAAACTGTTTTTT. The chain has TRBV27 and TRBJ1-4; D might be TRBD1 (6 bases). From germline, CDR1 is MNHEY and CDR2 SMNVEV (reference sequence). This CDR3 has 16 residues. The V and J ends lost 5 bases and 1 base respectively, with 14 bases between them.

This sequence joins TRBV7-9 and TRBJ2-7; TRBD1 might be the D (6 bases). Per germline, CDR1 SEHNR and CDR2 FQNEAQ (reference sequence). V lost 5 bases and J lost 0, with 14 bases in between. The CDR3 extends over 15 amino acids. CDR3 DNA: TGTGCCAGCAGCCACCGGGACACCAGCTCCTACGAGCAGTACTTC. This encodes CASSHRDTSSYEQYF.